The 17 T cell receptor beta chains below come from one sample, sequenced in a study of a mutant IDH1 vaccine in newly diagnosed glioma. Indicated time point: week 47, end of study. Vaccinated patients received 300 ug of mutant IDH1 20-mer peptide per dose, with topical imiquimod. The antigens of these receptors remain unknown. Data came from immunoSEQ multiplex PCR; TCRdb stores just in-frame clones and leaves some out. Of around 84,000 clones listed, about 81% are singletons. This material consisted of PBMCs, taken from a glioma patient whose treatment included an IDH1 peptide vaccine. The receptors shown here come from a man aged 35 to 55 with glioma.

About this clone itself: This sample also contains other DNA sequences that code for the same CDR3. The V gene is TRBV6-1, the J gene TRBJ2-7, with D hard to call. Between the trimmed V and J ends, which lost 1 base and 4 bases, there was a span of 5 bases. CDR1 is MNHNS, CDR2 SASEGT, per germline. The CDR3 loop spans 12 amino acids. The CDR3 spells CASSEEGYEQYF. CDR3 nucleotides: TGTGCCAGCAGTGAAGAAGGGTACGAGCAGTACTTC.

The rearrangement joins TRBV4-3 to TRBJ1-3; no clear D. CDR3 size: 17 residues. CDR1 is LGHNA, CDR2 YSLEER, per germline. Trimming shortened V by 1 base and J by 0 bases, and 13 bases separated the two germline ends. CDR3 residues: CASSQGLGPLSGNTIYF. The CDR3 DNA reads TGCGCCAGCAGCCAAGGCCTTGGCCCTCTCTCTGGAAACACCATATATTTT.

The CDR3 protein is CASSFSSVDSNQPQHF. In DNA form, the CDR3 reads TGTGCCAGCAGCTTCTCCTCAGTAGATAGCAATCAGCCCCAGCATTTT. The genes are TRBV5-6 and TRBJ1-5; D not resolved. V lost 2 bases and J 0 bases, leaving 12 bases between the germline ends. CDR3 size: 16 residues. CDR1 is SGHDT, CDR2 YYEEEE, per germline. The full variable domain, completed using reference TRBV5-6 and TRBJ1-5, is DAGVTQSPTHLIKTRGQQVTLRCSPKSGHDTVSWYQQALGQGPQFIFQYYEEEERQRGNFPDRFSGHQFPNYSSELNVNALLLGDSALYLCASSFSSVDSNQPQHFGDGTRLSIL.

The CDR3: CASSTHRDSNQPQHF. The CDR3 region has the DNA TGTGCCAGCAGTACCCATCGGGACAGCAATCAGCCCCAGCATTTT. The rearrangement links TRBV6-5 to TRBJ1-5; perhaps TRBD1 as D (5 bases). From germline, CDR1 is MNHEY and CDR2 SVGAGI. The CDR3 sequence is 15 residues long. V lost 5 bases to trimming and J lost 1 base, with 12 bases between them.

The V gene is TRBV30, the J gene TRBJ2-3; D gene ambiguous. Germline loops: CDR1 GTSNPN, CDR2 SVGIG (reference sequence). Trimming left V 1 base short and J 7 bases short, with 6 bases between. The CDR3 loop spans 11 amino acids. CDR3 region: CAWSAPHTQYF. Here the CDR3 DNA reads TGTGCCTGGAGTGCCCCACATACGCAGTATTTT.

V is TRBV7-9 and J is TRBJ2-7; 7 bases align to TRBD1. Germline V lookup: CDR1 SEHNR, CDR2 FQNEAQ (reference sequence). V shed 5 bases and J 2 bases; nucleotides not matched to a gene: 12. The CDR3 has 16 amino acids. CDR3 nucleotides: TGTGCCAGCAGCGGATTCGACAGGGCGGAAGCCTACGAGCAGTACTTC. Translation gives CASSGFDRAEAYEQYF. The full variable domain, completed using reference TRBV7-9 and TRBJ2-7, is DTGVSQNPRHKITKRGQNVTFRCDPISEHNRLYWYRQTLGQGPEFLTYFQNEAQLEKSRLLSDRFSAERPKGSFSTLEIQRTEQGDSAMYLCASSGFDRAEAYEQYFGPGTRLTVT.

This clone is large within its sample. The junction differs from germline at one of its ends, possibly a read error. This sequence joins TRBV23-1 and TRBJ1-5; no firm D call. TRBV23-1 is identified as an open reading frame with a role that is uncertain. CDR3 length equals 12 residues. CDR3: CASSLRNRPQHF. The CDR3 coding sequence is TGCGCCAGCAGTCTAAGAAATCGGCCCCAGCATTTT.

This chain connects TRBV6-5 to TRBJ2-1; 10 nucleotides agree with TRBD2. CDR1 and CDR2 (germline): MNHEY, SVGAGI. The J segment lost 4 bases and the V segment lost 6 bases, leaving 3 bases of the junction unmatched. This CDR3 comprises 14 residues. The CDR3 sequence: CASRLAGGYNEQFF. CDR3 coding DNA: TGTGCCAGCAGATTAGCGGGGGGTTACAATGAGCAGTTCTTC.

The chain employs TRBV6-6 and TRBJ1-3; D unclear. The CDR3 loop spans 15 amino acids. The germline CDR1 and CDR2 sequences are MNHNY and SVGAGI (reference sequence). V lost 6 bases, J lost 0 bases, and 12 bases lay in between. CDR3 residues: CASRHLQSSGNTIYF. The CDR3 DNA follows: TGTGCCAGCAGGCATCTGCAGAGCTCTGGAAACACCATATATTTT.

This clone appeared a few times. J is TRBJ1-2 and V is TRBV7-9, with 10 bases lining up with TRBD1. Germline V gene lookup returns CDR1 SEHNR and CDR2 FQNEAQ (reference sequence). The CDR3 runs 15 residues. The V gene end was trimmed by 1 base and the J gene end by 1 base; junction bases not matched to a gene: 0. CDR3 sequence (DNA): TGTGCCAGCAGCTTAGGGACAGGGGGTAACTATGGCTACACCTTC. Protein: CASSLGTGGNYGYTF.

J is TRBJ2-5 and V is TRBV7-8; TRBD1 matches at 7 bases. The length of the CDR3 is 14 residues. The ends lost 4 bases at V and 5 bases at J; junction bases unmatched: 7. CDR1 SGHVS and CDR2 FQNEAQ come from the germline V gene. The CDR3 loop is CASSSTTGSETQYF. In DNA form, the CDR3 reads TGTGCCAGCAGCTCTACGACAGGGTCGGAGACCCAGTACTTC.

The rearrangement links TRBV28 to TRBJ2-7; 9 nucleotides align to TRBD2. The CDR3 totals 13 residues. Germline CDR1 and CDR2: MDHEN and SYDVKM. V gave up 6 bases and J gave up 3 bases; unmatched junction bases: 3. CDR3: CASRTSGLYEQYF. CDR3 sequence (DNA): TGTGCCAGCAGGACTAGCGGACTCTACGAGCAGTACTTC.

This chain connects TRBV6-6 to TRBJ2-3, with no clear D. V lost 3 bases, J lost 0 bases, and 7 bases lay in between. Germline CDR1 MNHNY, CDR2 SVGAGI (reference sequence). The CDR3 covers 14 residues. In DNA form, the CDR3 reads TGTGCCAGCAGTTATCGAGCTAGCACAGATACGCAGTATTTT. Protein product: CASSYRASTDTQYF.

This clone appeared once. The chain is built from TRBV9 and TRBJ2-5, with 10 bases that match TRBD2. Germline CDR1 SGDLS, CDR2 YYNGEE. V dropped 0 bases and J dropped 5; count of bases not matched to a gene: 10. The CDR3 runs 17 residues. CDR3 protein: CASSVGLEREGRETQYF. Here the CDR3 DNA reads TGTGCCAGCAGCGTAGGATTGGAGCGGGAGGGCCGGGAGACCCAGTACTTC.

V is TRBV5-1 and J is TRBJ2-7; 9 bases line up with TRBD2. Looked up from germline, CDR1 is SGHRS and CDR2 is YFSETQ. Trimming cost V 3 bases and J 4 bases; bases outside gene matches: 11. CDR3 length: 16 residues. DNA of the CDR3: TGCGCCAGCAGCTCCGACCGACTAGCGGACTTTTACGAGCAGTACTTC. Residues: CASSSDRLADFYEQYF.

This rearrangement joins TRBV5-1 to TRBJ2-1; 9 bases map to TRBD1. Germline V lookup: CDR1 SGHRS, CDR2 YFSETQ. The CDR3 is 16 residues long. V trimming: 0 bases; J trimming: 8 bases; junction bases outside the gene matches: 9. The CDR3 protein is CASSLVPGQGSDEQFF. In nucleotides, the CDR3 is TGCGCCAGCAGCTTGGTCCCGGGACAGGGAAGCGATGAGCAGTTCTTC.

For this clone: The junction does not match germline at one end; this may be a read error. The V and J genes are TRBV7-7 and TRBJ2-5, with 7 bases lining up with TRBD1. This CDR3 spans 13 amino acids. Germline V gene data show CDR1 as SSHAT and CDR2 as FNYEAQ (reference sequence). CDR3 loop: CASSRGQQETQYF. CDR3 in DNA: TGTGCTAGCAGCCGGGGACAGCAAGAGACCCAGTACTTC.